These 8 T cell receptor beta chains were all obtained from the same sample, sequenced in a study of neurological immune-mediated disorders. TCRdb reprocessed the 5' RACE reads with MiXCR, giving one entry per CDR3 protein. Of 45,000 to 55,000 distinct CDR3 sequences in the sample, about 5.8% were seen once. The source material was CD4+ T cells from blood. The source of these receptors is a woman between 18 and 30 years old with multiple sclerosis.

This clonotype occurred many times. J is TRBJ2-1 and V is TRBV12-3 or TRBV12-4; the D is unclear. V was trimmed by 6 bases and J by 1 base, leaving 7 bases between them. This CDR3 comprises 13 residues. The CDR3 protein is CASRVLSYNEQFF. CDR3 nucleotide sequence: TGTGCCAGCAGGGTCCTTTCCTACAATGAGCAGTTCTTC.

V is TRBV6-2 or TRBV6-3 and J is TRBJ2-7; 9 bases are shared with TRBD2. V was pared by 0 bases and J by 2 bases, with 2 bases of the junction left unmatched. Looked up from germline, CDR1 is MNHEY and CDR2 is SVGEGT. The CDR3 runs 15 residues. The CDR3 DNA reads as TGTGCCAGCAGTTACTCGAGGACTAGCGCCTACGAGCAGTACGTC. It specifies CASSYSRTSAYEQYV.

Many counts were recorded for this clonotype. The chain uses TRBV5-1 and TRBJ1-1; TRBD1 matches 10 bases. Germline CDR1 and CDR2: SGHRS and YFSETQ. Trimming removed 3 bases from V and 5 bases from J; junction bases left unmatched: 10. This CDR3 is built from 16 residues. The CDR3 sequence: CASSSGTGASRTEAFF. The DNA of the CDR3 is TGCGCCAGCAGCTCGGGGACAGGGGCTTCGAGGACTGAAGCTTTCTTT.

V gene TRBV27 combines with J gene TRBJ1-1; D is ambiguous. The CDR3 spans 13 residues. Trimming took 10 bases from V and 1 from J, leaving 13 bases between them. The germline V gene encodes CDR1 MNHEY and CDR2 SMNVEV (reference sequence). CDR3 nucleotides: TGTGCCACCTCCGAAATAGGGAACACTGAAGCTTTCTTT. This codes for CATSEIGNTEAFF.

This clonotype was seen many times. The CDR3, as DNA: TGTGCCAGCAGCGTATTATCATCCGGACTAGCGGAGGGAACCGGGGAGCTGTTTTTT. Translated: CASSVLSSGLAEGTGELFF. V gene TRBV9 combines with J gene TRBJ2-2; TRBD2 aligns across 10 bases. The CDR3 covers 19 residues. Germline CDR1 is SGDLS and CDR2 is YYNGEE. J was trimmed by 5 bases and V by 1 base; bases with no gene match: 14.

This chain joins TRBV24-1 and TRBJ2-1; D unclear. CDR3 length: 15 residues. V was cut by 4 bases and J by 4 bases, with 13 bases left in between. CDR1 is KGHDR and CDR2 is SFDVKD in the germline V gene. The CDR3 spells CATSESGMKYNEQFF. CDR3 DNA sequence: TGTGCCACCAGTGAATCGGGCATGAAATACAATGAGCAGTTCTTC.

The CDR3 region has the DNA TGCAGTGCCGAAGCCGGGGATTATGCTAGCACAGATACGCAGTATTTT. Protein: CSAEAGDYASTDTQYF. The chain links TRBV20-1 to TRBJ2-3, with TRBD2 as a possible D gene (5 bases). The CDR3 runs 16 residues. Trimming stripped 6 bases from V and 0 bases from J, with 19 bases between. Germline-derived CDR1 and CDR2 are DFQATT and SNEGSKA (reference sequence).

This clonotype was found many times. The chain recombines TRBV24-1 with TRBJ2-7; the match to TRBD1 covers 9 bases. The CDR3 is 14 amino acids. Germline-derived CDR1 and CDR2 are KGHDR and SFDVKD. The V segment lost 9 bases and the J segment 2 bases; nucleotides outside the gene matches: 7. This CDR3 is CATPDRGRPYEQYV. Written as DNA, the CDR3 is TGTGCCACCCCGGACAGGGGCCGACCCTACGAGCAGTACGTC.